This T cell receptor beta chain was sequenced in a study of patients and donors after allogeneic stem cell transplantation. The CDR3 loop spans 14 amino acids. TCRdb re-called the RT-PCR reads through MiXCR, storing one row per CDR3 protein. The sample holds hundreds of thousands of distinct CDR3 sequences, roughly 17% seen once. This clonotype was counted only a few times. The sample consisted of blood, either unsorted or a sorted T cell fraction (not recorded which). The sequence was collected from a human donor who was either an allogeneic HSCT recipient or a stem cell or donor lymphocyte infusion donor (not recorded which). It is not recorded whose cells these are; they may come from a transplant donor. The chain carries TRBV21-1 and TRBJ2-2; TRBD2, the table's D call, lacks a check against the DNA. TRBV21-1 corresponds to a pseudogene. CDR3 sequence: CASSLTRAHGELFF. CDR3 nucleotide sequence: TGTGCCAGCAGCCTTACTAGGGCCCACGGGGAGCTGTTTTTT.